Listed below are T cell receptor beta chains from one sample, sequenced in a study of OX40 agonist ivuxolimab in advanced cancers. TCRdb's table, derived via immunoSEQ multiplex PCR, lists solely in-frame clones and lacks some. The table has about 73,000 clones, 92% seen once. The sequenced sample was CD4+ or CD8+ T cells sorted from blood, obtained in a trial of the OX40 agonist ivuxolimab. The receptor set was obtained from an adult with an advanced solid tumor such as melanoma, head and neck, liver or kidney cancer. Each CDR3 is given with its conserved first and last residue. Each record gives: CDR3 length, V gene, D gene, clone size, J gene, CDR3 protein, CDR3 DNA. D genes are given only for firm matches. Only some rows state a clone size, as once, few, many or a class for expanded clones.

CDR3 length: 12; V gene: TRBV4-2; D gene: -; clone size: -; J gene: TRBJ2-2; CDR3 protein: CASRTNTGELFF; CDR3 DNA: TGTGCCAGCCGCACGAACACCGGGGAGCTGTTTTTT
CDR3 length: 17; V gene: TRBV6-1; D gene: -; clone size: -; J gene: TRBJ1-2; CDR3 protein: CASSEVPRSGGSDGYTF; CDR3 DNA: TGTGCCAGCAGTGAAGTACCCCGGTCTGGAGGGAGTGATGGCTACACCTTC
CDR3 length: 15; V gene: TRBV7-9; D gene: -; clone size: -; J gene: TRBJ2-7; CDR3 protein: CASSPAVANPYEQYF; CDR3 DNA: TGTGCCAGCAGCCCGGCTGTCGCTAATCCCTACGAGCAGTACTTC
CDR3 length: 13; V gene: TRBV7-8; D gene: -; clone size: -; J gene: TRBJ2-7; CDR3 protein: CASSFGQSYEQYF; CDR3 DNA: TGTGCCAGCAGCTTTGGTCAATCCTACGAGCAGTACTTC
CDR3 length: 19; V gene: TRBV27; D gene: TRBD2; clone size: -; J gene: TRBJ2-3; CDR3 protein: CASSLSKGTSGGAWDTQYF; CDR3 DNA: TGTGCCAGCAGTTTATCGAAGGGGACTAGCGGGGGGGCCTGGGATACGCAGTATTTT
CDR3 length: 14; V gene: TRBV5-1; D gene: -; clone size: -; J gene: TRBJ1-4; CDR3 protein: CASSSAQSREKLFF; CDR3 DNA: TGCGCCAGCAGCTCAGCCCAGTCCAGGGAAAAACTGTTTTTT
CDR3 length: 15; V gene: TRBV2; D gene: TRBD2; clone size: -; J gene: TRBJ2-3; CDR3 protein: CASSELAGGPPTQYF; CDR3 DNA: TGTGCCAGCAGTGAGTTAGCGGGGGGGCCACCGACGCAGTATTTT
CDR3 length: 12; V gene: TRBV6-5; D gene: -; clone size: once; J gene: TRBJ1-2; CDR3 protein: CASYDMYYGYTF; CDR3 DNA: TGTGCCAGCTATGATATGTACTATGGCTACACCTTC
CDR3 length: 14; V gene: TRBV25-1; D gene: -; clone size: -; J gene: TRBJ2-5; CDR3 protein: CASTNGEAQETQYF; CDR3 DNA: TGTGCCAGCACCAACGGGGAGGCCCAAGAGACCCAGTACTTC
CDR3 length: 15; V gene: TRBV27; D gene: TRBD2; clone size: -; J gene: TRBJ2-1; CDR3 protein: CASSLAGVSYNEQFF; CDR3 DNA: TGTGCCAGCAGTTTGGCGGGGGTCTCCTACAATGAGCAGTTCTTC